What follows are 21 T cell receptor beta chains derived from one specimen sequenced in a study of human T cells and chemical hapten exposure. The time point: patch test 1, 2 weeks after DPC sensitization. Described treatment: therapeutic diphenylcyclopropenone sensitization with weekly scalp DPC. TCRdb itself ran the RACE reads through MiXCR, one entry per CDR3 protein. The table includes around 160,000 distinct CDR3 sequences, 14% detected once. Sequencing was performed on whole blood, taken in connection with sensitization to the hapten diphenylcyclopropenone (DPC). Receptor source: a woman aged 25 to 39 with alopecia areata. Some clones in this sample may be carry-over from other donors' samples.

This clonotype showed up just a few times. The chain is built from TRBV20-1 and TRBJ1-1, with TRBD1 matching 8 bases. The V gene's germline CDR1 is DFQATT and CDR2 SNEGSKA (reference sequence). CDR3 size: 15 residues. Losses at the gene ends were 0 bases for V and 6 bases for J; bases not matched to a gene: 9. The CDR3, as DNA: TGCAGTGCTAGAGAAATACAGGGGGTTACGTCTGAAGCTTTCTTT. Translating gives CSAREIQGVTSEAFF.

A few counts support this clonotype. The rearrangement links TRBV28 to TRBJ1-1; a weak D match, TRBD1 (6 bases). The CDR3 is 14 amino acids. V lost 5 bases, J lost 6 bases, and 16 bases lay in between. The germline V gene encodes CDR1 MDHEN and CDR2 SYDVKM. CDR3 in amino acids: CASSAQGHNAEAFF. The CDR3 DNA follows: TGTGCCAGCAGTGCACAGGGCCATAACGCTGAAGCTTTCTTT. Full variable domain (missing parts from reference TRBV28 and TRBJ1-1): DVKVTQSSRYLVKRTGEKVFLECVQDMDHENMFWYRQDPGLGLRLIYFSYDVKMKEKGDIPEGYSVSREKKERFSLILESASTNQTSMYLCASSAQGHNAEAFFGQGTRLTVV.

This clonotype has more than one count but fewer than ten. This rearrangement joins TRBV28 to TRBJ2-2; D unresolved. V shed 7 bases and J shed 3 bases, with 15 bases lying between them. The CDR3 consists of 15 residues. Per the germline V gene, CDR1 is MDHEN and CDR2 is SYDVKM. This CDR3 is CASTKRVMYTGELFF. CDR3 DNA: TGTGCCAGCACCAAAAGGGTTATGTACACCGGGGAGCTGTTTTTT. Variable domain in full (rest from reference TRBV28 and TRBJ2-2): DVKVTQSSRYLVKRTGEKVFLECVQDMDHENMFWYRQDPGLGLRLIYFSYDVKMKEKGDIPEGYSVSREKKERFSLILESASTNQTSMYLCASTKRVMYTGELFFGEGSRLTVL.

This clonotype was recorded many times. The chain combines TRBV12-3 or TRBV12-4 with TRBJ1-6; a possible D gene is TRBD1 (5 bases). V dropped 6 bases and J dropped 8 bases, with 14 bases sitting between them. This CDR3 contains 14 residues. The CDR3 loop is CASRHGEQDSPLHF. CDR3 DNA sequence: TGTGCCAGCAGGCACGGCGAACAGGATTCACCCCTCCACTTT.

V and J are TRBV20-1 and TRBJ1-1, with D unresolved. Germline CDR1 reads DFQATT; CDR2 reads SNEGSKA (reference sequence). Trimming took 0 bases from V and 4 from J, leaving 12 bases between them. The CDR3 is made up of 14 amino acids. The CDR3 DNA follows: TGCAGTGCTAGAGATTTAAGGGTAAGCACTGAAGCTTTCTTT. It specifies CSARDLRVSTEAFF.

This clonotype turned up a few times. The chain has TRBV11-2 and TRBJ2-3, with unresolved D. The CDR3 has 14 residues. The germline V gene has CDR1 SGHAT and CDR2 FQNNGV. Between the trimmed V and J ends, which lost 1 base and 9 bases, there was a span of 14 bases. The CDR3 spells CASSLAYFQLTQYF. The CDR3 nucleotides read TGTGCCAGCAGCTTAGCTTACTTCCAACTAACGCAGTATTTT.

This clonotype has a count of ten or more. The chain is built from TRBV20-1 and TRBJ2-1; tentatively, D is TRBD1 (6 bases). The CDR3 totals 14 residues. Germline CDR1 is DFQATT and CDR2 is SNEGSKA (reference sequence). V lost 5 bases to trimming and J lost 0 bases, with 11 bases between them. The CDR3: CSAPKQGSYNEQFF. The CDR3 DNA is TGCAGTGCTCCAAAACAGGGCTCCTACAATGAGCAGTTCTTC.

The chain uses TRBV5-1 and TRBJ2-1, with a possible D match to TRBD2 (6 bases). This CDR3 comprises 13 residues. The V end lost 9 bases, the J end lost 6 bases, and 16 bases lay between the germline ends. Per the germline V gene, CDR1 is SGHRS and CDR2 is YFSETQ. The CDR3 loop reads CATSTSLGNEQFF. The CDR3 DNA reads TGCGCCACCTCGACTAGTTTAGGCAATGAGCAGTTCTTC. The variable domain in full, with the rest retrieved from reference TRBV5-1 and TRBJ2-1, is KAGVTQTPRYLIKTRGQQVTLSCSPISGHRSVSWYQQTPGQGLQFLFEYFSETQRNKGNFPGRFSGRQFSNSRSEMNVSTLELGDSALYLCATSTSLGNEQFFGPGTRLTVL.

In its sample, this clonotype was seen a few times. This chain connects TRBV9 to TRBJ2-2; D gene ambiguous. V lost 3 bases to trimming and J lost 0 bases, with 6 bases between them. The CDR3 is 14 residues long. The germline CDR1 and CDR2 sequences are SGDLS and YYNGEE. CDR3 region: CASSENTNTGELFF. CDR3 coding DNA: TGTGCCAGCAGCGAAAATACGAACACCGGGGAGCTGTTTTTT.

The chain uses TRBV28 and TRBJ1-1; D is uncertain. The CDR3 length is 16 residues. Trimming shortened V by 5 bases and J by 0 bases, and 16 bases separated the two germline ends. Looked up from germline, CDR1 is MDHEN and CDR2 is SYDVKM. The CDR3 region has the DNA TGTGCCAGCAGTCCCCGGGAAGGGTTCATGAACACTGAAGCTTTCTTT. Its protein is CASSPREGFMNTEAFF.

The sample holds a few counts of this clonotype. The chain couples TRBV2 to TRBJ1-5, with D unresolved. V was trimmed by 4 bases and J by 0 bases, leaving 7 bases between them. The germline gives CDR1 SNHLY, CDR2 FYNNEI. CDR3 size: 14 residues. CDR3 bases: TGTGCCAGCAGTGGCCGGTATAGCAATCAGCCCCAGCATTTT. This gives the protein CASSGRYSNQPQHF.

Here the CDR3 reads CSAYSTLLGGNQPQHF. The CDR3 DNA reads TGCAGTGCTTACTCGACCCTTCTAGGTGGCAATCAGCCCCAGCATTTT. The chain uses TRBV20-1 and TRBJ1-5; D unresolved. In germline, CDR1 is DFQATT, CDR2 SNEGSKA (reference sequence). The CDR3 has 16 residues. Between the trimmed V and J ends, which lost 5 bases and 2 bases, there was a span of 19 bases.

This clonotype was seen repeatedly, ten times or more. The chain is built from TRBV6-6 and TRBJ2-2; D gene ambiguous. Deletions cut 6 bases from V and 0 bases from J, with 5 bases between. The CDR3 length is 13 residues. CDR1 is MNHNY and CDR2 is SVGAGI in the germline V gene (reference sequence). The CDR3 here is CASRVPNTGELFF. CDR3 DNA: TGTGCCAGCAGGGTCCCGAACACCGGGGAGCTGTTTTTT.

CDR3 sequence: CASSQDSGSYNEQFF. In DNA, the CDR3 is TGCGCCAGCAGCCAAGATAGCGGCTCCTACAATGAGCAGTTCTTC. This chain uses TRBV4-3 with TRBJ2-1; possible D gene TRBD2, 6 bases. This CDR3 spans 15 amino acids. The germline V gene has CDR1 LGHNA and CDR2 YSLEER. The germline V and J ends were trimmed by 0 bases and 0 bases, with 6 bases remaining between them.

This clonotype occurred a few times. J is TRBJ2-1 and V is TRBV7-9; possible D gene TRBD2, 6 bases. Trimming pared 3 bases from V and 0 bases from J, leaving 12 bases between. CDR1 and CDR2 (germline): SEHNR, FQNEAQ (reference sequence). The CDR3 sequence is 16 residues long. This CDR3 reads CASSFDAGSSYNEQFF. CDR3 nucleotide sequence: TGTGCCAGCAGCTTTGATGCGGGGTCCTCCTACAATGAGCAGTTCTTC.

This clonotype has just a few counts. This sequence joins TRBV28 and TRBJ2-1; D might be TRBD2 (5 bases). Germline V gene lookup returns CDR1 MDHEN and CDR2 SYDVKM. The CDR3 loop spans 15 amino acids. V was clipped by 6 bases and J by 2 bases, with 14 bases between them. In DNA form, the CDR3 reads TGTGCCAGCAGCCAGCCCAGCGGAACCTACAATGAGCAGTTCTTC. Its translation: CASSQPSGTYNEQFF.

This clonotype was picked up a small number of times. This chain joins TRBV5-1 and TRBJ2-7; D remains unclear. The germline gives CDR1 SGHRS, CDR2 YFSETQ. V was clipped by 4 bases and J by 4 bases, with 21 bases between them. There are 16 residues in the CDR3. CDR3 in amino acids: CASSLIPGLEAYEQYF. The DNA of the CDR3 is TGCGCCAGCAGCCTAATCCCGGGTCTTGAGGCGTACGAGCAGTACTTC.

This sequence joins TRBV12-3 or TRBV12-4 and TRBJ2-3; no clear D. Trimming took off 6 bases at V and 0 bases at J, with 13 bases between the two ends. The CDR3 is 15 residues long. The CDR3 DNA follows: TGTGCCAGCAGCTCCGACACGCGCAGCACAGATACGCAGTATTTT. This sequence encodes CASSSDTRSTDTQYF.

The genes are TRBV28 and TRBJ1-1; D uncertain. This CDR3 is 15 amino acids long. V was pared by 3 bases and J by 1 base, with 12 bases between. Germline V gene lookup returns CDR1 MDHEN and CDR2 SYDVKM. CDR3 amino acids: CASSFGNTGNTEAFF. The CDR3 DNA is TGTGCCAGCAGTTTCGGTAACACCGGGAACACTGAAGCTTTCTTT.

Here the CDR3 reads CASSLGIGNQPQHF. DNA for the CDR3: TGTGCCAGTAGCTTGGGTATCGGCAATCAGCCCCAGCATTTT. This chain uses TRBV19 with TRBJ1-5; D unclear. In germline, CDR1 is LNHDA, CDR2 SQIVND (reference sequence). The CDR3 is 14 residues long. V gave up 6 bases and J gave up 2 bases, with 11 bases separating them.

The rearrangement uses TRBV2 and TRBJ2-5; 9 bases line up with TRBD1. V lost 6 bases to trimming and J lost 2 bases; unmatched junction nucleotides: 7. CDR3 length: 15 residues. Per the germline V gene, CDR1 is SNHLY and CDR2 is FYNNEI. CDR3 amino acids: CASRDRGGRQETQYF. In DNA, the CDR3 is TGTGCCAGCAGGGACAGGGGAGGACGGCAAGAGACCCAGTACTTC.